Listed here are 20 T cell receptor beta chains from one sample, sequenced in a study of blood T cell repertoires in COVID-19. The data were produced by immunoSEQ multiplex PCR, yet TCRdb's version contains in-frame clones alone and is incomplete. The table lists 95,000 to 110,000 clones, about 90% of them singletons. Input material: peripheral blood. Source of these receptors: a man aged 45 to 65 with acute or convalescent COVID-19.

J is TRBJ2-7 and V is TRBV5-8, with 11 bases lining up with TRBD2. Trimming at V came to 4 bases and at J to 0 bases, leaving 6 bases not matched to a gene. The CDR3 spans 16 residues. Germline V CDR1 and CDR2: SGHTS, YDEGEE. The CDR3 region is CASSPGLAGPSYEQYF. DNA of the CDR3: TGTGCCAGCAGCCCCGGACTAGCGGGCCCCTCCTACGAGCAGTACTTC.

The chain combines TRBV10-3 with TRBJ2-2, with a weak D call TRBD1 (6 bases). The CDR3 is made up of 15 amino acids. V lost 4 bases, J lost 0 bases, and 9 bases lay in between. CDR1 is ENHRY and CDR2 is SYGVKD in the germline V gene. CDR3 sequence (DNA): TGTGCCATCAGTGGGGACACTTCGAACACCGGGGAGCTGTTTTTT. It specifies CAISGDTSNTGELFF.

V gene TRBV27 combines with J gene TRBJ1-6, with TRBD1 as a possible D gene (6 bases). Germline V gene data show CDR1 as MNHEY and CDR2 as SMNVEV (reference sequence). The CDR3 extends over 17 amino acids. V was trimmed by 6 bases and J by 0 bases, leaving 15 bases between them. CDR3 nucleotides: TGTGCCAGCAGGTGGACAGCCCAGAGCTCCTATAATTCACCCCTCCACTTT. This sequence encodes CASRWTAQSSYNSPLHF.

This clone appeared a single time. DNA of the CDR3: TGCGCCAGCAGCTCCCAGACTAGCGGGAGTGGCAATGAGCAGTTCTTC. As protein: CASSSQTSGSGNEQFF. V is TRBV4-1 and J is TRBJ2-1; TRBD2 matches at 12 bases. The germline V gene encodes CDR1 MGHRA and CDR2 YSYEKL. V lost 5 bases, J lost 6 bases, and 8 bases stayed unmatched. The CDR3 runs 16 residues.

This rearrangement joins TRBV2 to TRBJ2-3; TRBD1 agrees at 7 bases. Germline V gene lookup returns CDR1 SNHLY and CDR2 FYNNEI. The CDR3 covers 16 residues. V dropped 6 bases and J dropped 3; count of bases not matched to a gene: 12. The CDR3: CASRVLDRVRTDTQYF. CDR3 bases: TGTGCCAGCAGGGTCCTAGACAGGGTCAGAACAGATACGCAGTATTTT.

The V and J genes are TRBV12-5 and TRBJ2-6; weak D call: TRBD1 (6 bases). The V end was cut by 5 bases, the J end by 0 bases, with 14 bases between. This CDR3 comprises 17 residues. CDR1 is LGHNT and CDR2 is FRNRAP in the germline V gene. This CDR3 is CASGPGTLSSGANVLTF. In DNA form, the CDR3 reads TGTGCTAGTGGTCCTGGGACATTAAGCTCTGGGGCCAACGTCCTGACTTTC.

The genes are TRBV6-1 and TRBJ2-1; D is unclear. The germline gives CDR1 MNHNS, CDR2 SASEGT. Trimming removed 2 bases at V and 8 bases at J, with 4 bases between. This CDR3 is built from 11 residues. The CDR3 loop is CASSEQYEQFF. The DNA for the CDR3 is TGTGCCAGCAGTGAACAGTATGAGCAGTTCTTC.

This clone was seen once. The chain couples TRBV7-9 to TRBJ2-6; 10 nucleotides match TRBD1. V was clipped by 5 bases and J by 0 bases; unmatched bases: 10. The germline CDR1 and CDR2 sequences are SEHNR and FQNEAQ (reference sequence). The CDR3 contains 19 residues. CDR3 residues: CASSTQGGTGVSGANVLTF. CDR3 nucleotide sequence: TGTGCCAGCAGCACTCAGGGAGGGACAGGGGTCTCTGGGGCCAACGTCCTGACTTTC.

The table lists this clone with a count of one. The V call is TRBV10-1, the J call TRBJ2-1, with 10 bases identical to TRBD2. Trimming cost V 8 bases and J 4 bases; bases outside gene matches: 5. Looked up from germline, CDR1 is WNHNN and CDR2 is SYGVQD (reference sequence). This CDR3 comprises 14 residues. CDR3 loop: CASGRLAGYNEQFF. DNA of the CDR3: TGCGCCAGCGGACGACTAGCGGGTTACAATGAGCAGTTCTTC.

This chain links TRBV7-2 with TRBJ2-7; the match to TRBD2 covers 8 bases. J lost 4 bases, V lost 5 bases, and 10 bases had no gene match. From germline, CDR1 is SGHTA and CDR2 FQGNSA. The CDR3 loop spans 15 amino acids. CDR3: CASSPSRGEVYEQYF. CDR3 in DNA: TGTGCCAGCAGCCCCTCGCGGGGGGAGGTTTACGAGCAGTACTTC. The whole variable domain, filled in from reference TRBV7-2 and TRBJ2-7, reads GAGVSQSPSNKVTEKGKDVELRCDPISGHTALYWYRQSLGQGLEFLIYFQGNSAPDKSGLPSDRFSAERTGGSVSTLTIQRTQQEDSAVYLCASSPSRGEVYEQYFGPGTRLTVT.

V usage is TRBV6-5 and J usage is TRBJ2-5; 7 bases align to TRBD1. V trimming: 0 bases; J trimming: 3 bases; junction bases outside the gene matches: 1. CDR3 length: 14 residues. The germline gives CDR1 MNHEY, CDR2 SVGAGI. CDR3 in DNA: TGTGCCAGCAGTTACTCAGGGACAGAAGAGACCCAGTACTTC. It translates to CASSYSGTEETQYF.

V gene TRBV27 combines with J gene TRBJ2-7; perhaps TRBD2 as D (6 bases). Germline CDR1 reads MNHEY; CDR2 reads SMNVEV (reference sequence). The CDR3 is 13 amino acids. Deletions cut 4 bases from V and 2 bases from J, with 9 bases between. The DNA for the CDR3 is TGTGCCAGCAGTTGGGACTCCACCTACGAGCAGTACTTC. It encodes CASSWDSTYEQYF.

DNA of the CDR3: TGTGCCAGCAGGGATAAGGGGTTATACTCACCCCTCCACTTT. Translated: CASRDKGLYSPLHF. The chain combines TRBV2 with TRBJ1-6; TRBD1 is a possible D gene (5 bases). CDR1 SNHLY and CDR2 FYNNEI come from the germline V gene. The CDR3 contains 14 residues. Trimming shortened V by 6 bases and J by 10 bases, and 16 bases separated the two germline ends.

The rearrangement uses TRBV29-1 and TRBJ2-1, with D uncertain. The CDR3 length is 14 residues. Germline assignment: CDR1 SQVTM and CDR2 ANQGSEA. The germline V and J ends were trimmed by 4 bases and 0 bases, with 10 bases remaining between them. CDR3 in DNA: TGCAGCGTTGGTTATGTTAGCTCCTACAATGAGCAGTTCTTC. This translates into CSVGYVSSYNEQFF.

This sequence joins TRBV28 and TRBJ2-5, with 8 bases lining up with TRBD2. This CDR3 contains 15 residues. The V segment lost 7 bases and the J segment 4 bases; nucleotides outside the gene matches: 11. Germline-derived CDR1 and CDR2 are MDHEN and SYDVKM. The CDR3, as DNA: TGTGCCAGCACTAACCCCGCGGGGGGCCCAGAGACCCAGTACTTC. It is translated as CASTNPAGGPETQYF.

The CDR3 region is CASSVESGAGYTF. CDR3 bases: TGTGCCAGCAGCGTAGAGTCAGGGGCTGGCTACACCTTC. The J gene is TRBJ1-2, the V gene TRBV9; D is perhaps TRBD1 (6 bases). V lost 0 bases, J lost 7 bases, and 10 bases lay in between. CDR3 size: 13 residues. Germline-derived CDR1 and CDR2 are SGDLS and YYNGEE.

The CDR3 DNA sequence: TGTGCCATCAGTGGTCCGGCTAGCGGATCAGATACGCAGTATTTT. Its translation is CAISGPASGSDTQYF. This chain joins TRBV10-3 and TRBJ2-3; 7 bases align to TRBD2. V dropped 4 bases and J dropped 4; count of bases not matched to a gene: 8. CDR3 size: 15 residues. Germline CDR1 ENHRY, CDR2 SYGVKD.

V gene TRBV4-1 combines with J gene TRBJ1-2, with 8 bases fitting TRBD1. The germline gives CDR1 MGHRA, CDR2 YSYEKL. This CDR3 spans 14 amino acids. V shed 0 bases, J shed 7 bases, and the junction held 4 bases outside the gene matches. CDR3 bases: TGCGCCAGCAGCCAAGATCCAGGGGGCGTTGGCTACACCTTC. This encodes CASSQDPGGVGYTF.

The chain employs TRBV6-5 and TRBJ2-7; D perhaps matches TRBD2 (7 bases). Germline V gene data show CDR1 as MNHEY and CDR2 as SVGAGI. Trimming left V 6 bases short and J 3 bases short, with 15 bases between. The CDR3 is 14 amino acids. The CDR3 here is CASRGGQGIYEQYF. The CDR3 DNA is TGTGCCAGCAGGGGGGGGCAGGGGATCTACGAGCAGTACTTC.

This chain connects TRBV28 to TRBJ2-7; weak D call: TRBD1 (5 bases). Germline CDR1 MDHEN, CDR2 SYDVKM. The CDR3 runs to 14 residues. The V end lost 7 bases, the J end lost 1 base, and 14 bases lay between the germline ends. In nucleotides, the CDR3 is TGTGCCAGCACCGCCCAGGGCGGTTCCTACGAGCAGTACTTC. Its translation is CASTAQGGSYEQYF.